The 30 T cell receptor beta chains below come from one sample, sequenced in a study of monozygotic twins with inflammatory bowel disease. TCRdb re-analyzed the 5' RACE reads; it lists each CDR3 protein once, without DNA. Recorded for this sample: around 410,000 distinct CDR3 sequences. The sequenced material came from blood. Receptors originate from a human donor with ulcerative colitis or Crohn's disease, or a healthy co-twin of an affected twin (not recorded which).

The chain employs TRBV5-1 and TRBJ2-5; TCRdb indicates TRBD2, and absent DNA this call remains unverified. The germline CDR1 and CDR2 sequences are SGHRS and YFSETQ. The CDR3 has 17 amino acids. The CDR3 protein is CASSSTLAGGSQETQYF. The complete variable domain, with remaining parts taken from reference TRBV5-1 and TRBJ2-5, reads KAGVTQTPRYLIKTRGQQVTLSCSPISGHRSVSWYQQTPGQGLQFLFEYFSETQRNKGNFPGRFSGRQFSNSRSEMNVSTLELGDSALYLCASSSTLAGGSQETQYFGPGTRLLVL.

This chain's CDR3 is CATSRDQPYEQYF. The chain recombines TRBV15 with TRBJ2-7. In germline, CDR1 is LNHNV, CDR2 YYDKDF (reference sequence). CDR3 length: 13 residues.

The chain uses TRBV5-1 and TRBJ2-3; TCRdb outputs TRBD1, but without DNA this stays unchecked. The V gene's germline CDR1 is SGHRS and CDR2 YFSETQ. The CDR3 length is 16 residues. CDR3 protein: CASSPQGSPSADTQYF.

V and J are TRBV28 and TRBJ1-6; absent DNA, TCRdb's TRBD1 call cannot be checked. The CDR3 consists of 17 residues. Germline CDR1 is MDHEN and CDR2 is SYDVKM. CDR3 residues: CASSLSQGATYNSPLHF.

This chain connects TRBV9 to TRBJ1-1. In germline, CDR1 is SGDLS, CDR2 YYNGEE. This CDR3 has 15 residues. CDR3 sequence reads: CASSVVIAVGTEAFF.

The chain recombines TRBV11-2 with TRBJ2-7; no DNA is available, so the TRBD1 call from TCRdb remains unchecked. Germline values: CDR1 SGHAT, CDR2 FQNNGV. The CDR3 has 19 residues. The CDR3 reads CASSPLRGTGPFSSYEQYF.

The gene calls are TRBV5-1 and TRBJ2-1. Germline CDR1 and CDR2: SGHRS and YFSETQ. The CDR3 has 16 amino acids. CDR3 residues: CASSLAGGGSYNEQFF.

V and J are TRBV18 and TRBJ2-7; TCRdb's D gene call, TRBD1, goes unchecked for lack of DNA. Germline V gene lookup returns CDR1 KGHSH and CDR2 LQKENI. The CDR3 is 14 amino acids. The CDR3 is CASSSRGQPSGQYF.

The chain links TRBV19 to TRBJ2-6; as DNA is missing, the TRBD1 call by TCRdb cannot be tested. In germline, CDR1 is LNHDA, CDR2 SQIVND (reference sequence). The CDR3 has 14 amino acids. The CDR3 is CASWFRVQANVLTF.

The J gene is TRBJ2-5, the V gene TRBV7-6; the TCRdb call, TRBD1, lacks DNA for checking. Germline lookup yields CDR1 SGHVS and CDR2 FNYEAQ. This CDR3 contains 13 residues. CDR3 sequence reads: CASRNNRLSTQYF.

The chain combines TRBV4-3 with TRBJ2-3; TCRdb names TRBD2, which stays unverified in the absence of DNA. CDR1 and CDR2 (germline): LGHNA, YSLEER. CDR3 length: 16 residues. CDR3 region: CASSQVTSGREDTQYF.

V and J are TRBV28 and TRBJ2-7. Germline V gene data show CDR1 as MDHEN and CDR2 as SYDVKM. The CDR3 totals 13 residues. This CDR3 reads CASSLANGIEQYF.

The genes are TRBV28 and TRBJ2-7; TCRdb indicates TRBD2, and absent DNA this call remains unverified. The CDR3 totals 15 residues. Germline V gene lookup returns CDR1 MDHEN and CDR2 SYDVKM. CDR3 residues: CASPPPSGSFDEQYF.

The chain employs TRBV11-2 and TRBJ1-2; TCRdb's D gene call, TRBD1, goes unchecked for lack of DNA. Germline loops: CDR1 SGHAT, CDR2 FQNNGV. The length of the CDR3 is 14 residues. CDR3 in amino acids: CASSWTGANYGYTF.

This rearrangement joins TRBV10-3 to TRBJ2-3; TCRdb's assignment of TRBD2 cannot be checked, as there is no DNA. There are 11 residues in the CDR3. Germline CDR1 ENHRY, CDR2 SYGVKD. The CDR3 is CAISTSGRQYF.

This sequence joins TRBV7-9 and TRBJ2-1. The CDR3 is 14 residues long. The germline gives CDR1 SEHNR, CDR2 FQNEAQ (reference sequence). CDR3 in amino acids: CASSPSVRDSEQFF.

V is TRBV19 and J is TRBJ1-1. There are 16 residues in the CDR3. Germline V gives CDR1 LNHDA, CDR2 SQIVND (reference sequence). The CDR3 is CASSIDGGEGPTEAFF.

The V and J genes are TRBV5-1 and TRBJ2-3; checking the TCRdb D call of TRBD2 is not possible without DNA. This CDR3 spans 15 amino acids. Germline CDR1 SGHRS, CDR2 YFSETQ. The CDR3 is CASSLNRGGVDTQYF.

The CDR3 protein is CASSLAGGYTEAFF. V is TRBV5-1 and J is TRBJ1-1; TCRdb calls TRBD1, which cannot be checked without DNA. Germline values: CDR1 SGHRS, CDR2 YFSETQ. There are 14 residues in the CDR3.

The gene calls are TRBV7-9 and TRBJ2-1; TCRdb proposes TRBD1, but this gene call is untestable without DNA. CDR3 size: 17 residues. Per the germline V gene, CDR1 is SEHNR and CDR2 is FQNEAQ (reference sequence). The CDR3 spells CASSPIAGTPGYYEQFF.

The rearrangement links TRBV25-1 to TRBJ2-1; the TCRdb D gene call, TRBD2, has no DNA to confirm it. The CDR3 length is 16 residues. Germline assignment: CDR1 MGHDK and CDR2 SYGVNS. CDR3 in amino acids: CASSDTRAPPSNEQFF.

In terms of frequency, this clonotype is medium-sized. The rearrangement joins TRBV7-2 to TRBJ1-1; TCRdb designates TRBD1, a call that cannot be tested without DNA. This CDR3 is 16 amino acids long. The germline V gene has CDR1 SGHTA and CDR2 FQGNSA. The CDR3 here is CASSRPGHIMNTEAFF.

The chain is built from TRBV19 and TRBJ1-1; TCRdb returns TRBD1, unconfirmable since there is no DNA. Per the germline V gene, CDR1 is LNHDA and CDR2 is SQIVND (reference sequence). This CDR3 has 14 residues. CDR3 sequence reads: CASKGWGSRTEAFF.

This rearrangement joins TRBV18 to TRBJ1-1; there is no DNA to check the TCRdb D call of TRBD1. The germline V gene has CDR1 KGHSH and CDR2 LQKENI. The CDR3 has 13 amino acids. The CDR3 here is CASSPKGAGEAFF.

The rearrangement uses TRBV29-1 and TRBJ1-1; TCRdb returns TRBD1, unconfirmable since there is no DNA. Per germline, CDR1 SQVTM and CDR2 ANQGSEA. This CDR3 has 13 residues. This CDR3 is CSVVTGLNTEAFF.

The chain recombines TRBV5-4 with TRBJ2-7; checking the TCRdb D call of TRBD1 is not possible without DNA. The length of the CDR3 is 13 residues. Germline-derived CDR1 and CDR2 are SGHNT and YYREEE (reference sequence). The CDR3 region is CASSLRTDYEQYF.

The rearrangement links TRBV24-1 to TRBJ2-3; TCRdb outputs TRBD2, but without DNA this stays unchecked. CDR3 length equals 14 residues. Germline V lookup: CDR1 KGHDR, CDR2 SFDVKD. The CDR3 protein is CATSAGLAGDTQYF.

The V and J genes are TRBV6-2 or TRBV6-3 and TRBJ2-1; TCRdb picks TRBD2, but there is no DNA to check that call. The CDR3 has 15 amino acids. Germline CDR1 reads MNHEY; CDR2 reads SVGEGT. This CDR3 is CASSYHSGREAGQFF.

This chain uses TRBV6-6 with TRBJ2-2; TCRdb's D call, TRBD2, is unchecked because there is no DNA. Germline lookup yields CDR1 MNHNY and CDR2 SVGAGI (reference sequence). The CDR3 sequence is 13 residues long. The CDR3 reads CASSSLGPGELFF.

Here the CDR3 reads CASSGQAVLFQHF. This chain joins TRBV6-2 or TRBV6-3 and TRBJ1-5; the D call from TCRdb, TRBD1, cannot be confirmed without DNA. CDR1 MNHEY and CDR2 SVGEGT come from the germline V gene. This CDR3 has 13 residues.